The 7 T cell receptor beta chains below were found in one sample sequenced in a study of blood T cell repertoires in COVID-19. Assay used: immunoSEQ multiplex PCR; TCRdb lists only in-frame clones, some missing. The sample consists of about 98,000 clones, roughly 80% of them appearing once. Sequencing was performed on peripheral blood. The receptors originated from an elderly woman with acute or convalescent COVID-19.

The chain couples TRBV6-2 or TRBV6-3 to TRBJ1-5, with D possibly being TRBD1 (5 bases). CDR3 length: 18 residues. CDR1 MNHEY and CDR2 SVGEGT come from the germline V gene. V lost 1 base, J lost 5 bases, and 21 bases lay in between. The CDR3 DNA is TGTGCCAGCAGTTACTTCCGGGGGGTGGCTGGCTGGGATCAGCCCCAGCATTTT. Its translation is CASSYFRGVAGWDQPQHF.

DNA of the CDR3: TGTGCCAGTAGTATACCCCTGAGCGGGTTTGGGCAGCCCCAGCATTTT. Residues: CASSIPLSGFGQPQHF. The V call is TRBV19, the J call TRBJ1-5; D remains ambiguous. CDR1 and CDR2 (germline): LNHDA, SQIVND (reference sequence). Trimming left V 2 bases short and J 7 bases short, with 18 bases between. This CDR3 comprises 16 residues.

The chain is built from TRBV28 and TRBJ2-3; TRBD1 might be the D (5 bases). Germline loops: CDR1 MDHEN, CDR2 SYDVKM. The CDR3 length is 17 residues. Between the trimmed V and J ends, which lost 1 base and 4 bases, there was a span of 18 bases. The CDR3 loop is CASSLSGPGRGADTQYF. The CDR3 bases are TGTGCCAGCAGTTTATCCGGCCCCGGAAGGGGCGCAGATACGCAGTATTTT.

This rearrangement joins TRBV25-1 to TRBJ1-1; D may be TRBD1 (6 bases). CDR1 and CDR2 (germline): MGHDK, SYGVNS. V was clipped by 8 bases and J by 6 bases, with 16 bases between them. The CDR3 is 13 residues long. The CDR3 DNA reads as TGTGCCAGCCTAGGGACACGGGGCGCTGAAGCTTTCTTT. This codes for CASLGTRGAEAFF. The variable domain in full, with the rest retrieved from reference TRBV25-1 and TRBJ1-1, is EADIYQTPRYLVIGTGKKITLECSQTMGHDKMYWYQQDPGMELHLIHYSYGVNSTEKGDLSSESTVSRIRTEHFPLTLESARPSHTSQYLCASLGTRGAEAFFGQGTRLTVV.

The chain employs TRBV9 and TRBJ2-1; possibly TRBD2 for D (6 bases). CDR3 size: 16 residues. CDR1 and CDR2 from the germline V gene are SGDLS and YYNGEE. V lost 2 bases and J 4 bases, leaving 16 bases between the germline ends. The CDR3 reads CASSVDGRGLYNEQFF. The CDR3 nucleotides read TGTGCCAGCAGCGTCGACGGGCGGGGCCTATACAATGAGCAGTTCTTC. The full variable domain, completed using reference TRBV9 and TRBJ2-1, is DSGVTQTPKHLITATGQRVTLRCSPRSGDLSVYWYQQSLDQGLQFLIQYYNGEERAKGNILERFSAQQFPDLHSELNLSSLELGDSALYFCASSVDGRGLYNEQFFGPGTRLTVL.

Here the CDR3 DNA reads TGTGCCAGCACTTCACAGGGCCCTTCCTACGAGCAGTACTTC. The encoded protein is CASTSQGPSYEQYF. V gene TRBV5-6 combines with J gene TRBJ2-7; D perhaps matches TRBD1 (6 bases). Germline V gives CDR1 SGHDT, CDR2 YYEEEE. The V end lost 6 bases, the J end lost 1 base, and 14 bases lay between the germline ends. This CDR3 is 14 amino acids long.

This clone has a single count. The chain is built from TRBV5-1 and TRBJ2-3, with D hard to call. CDR3 length: 15 residues. From germline, CDR1 is SGHRS and CDR2 YFSETQ. Trimming removed 4 bases from V and 0 bases from J, with 12 bases in between. CDR3 coding DNA: TGCGCCAGCAGCCCACTAACGGCTAGCACAGATACGCAGTATTTT. Its protein is CASSPLTASTDTQYF.